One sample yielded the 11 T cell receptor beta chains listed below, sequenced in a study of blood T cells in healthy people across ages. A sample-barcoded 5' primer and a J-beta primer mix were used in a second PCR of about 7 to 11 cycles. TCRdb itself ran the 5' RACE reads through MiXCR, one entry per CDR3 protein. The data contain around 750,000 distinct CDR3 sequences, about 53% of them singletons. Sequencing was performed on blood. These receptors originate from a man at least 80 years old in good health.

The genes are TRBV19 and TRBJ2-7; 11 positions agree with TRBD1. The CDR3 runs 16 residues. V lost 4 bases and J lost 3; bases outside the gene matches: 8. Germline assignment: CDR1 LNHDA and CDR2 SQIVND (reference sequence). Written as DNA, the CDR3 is TGTGCCAGTAGTAACCCCGGGACAGGGGGTCTCTACGAGCAGTACTTC. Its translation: CASSNPGTGGLYEQYF. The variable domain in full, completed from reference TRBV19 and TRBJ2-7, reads DGGITQSPKYLFRKEGQNVTLSCEQNLNHDAMYWYRQDPGQGLRLIYYSQIVNDFQKGDIAEGYSVSREKKESFPLTVTSAQKNPTAFYLCASSNPGTGGLYEQYFGPGTRLTVT.

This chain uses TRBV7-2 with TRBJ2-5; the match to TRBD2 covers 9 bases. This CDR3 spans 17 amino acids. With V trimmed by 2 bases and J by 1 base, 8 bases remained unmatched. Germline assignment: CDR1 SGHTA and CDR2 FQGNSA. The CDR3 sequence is CASSLRSSGVIQETQYF. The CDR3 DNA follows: TGTGCCAGCAGCTTAAGATCTAGCGGGGTCATCCAAGAGACCCAGTACTTC.

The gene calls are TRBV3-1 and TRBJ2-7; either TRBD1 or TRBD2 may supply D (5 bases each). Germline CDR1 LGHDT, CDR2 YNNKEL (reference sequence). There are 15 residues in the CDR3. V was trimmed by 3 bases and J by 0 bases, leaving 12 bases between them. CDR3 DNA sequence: TGTGCCAGCAGCCAGGGACGCACCGTCTCCTACGAGCAGTACTTC. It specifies CASSQGRTVSYEQYF.

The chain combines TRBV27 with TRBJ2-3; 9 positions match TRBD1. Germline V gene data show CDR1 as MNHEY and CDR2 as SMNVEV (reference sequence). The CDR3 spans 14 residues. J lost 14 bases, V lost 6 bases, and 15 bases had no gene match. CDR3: CASSPDRGSSRAYF. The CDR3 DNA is TGTGCCAGCAGCCCGGACAGGGGAAGTTCTCGCGCGTATTTT.

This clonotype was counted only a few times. Here the CDR3 reads CASSPTSGHHEQFF. The CDR3 nucleotides are TGTGCCAGCAGCCCCACTTCGGGACACCATGAGCAGTTCTTC. The chain has TRBV11-3 and TRBJ2-1, with a tentative D call TRBD1 (6 bases). CDR3 length equals 14 residues. In germline, CDR1 is SGHNT, CDR2 YENEEA. The ends were cut back, 5 bases at V and 8 bases at J, with 16 bases in the middle.

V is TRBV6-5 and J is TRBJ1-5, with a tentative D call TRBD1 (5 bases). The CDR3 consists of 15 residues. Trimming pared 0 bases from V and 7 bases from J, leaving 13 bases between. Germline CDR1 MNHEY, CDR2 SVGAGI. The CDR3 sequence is CASSYSSGAEQPQHF. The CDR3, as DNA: TGTGCCAGCAGTTACTCGTCTGGGGCCGAACAGCCCCAGCATTTT.

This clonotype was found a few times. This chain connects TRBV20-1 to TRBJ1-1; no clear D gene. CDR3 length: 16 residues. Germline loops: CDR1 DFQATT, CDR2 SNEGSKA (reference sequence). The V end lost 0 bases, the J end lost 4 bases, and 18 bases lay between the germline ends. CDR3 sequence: CSARDNYRAYGTEAFF. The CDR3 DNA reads TGCAGTGCTAGAGATAATTATCGGGCTTACGGCACTGAAGCTTTCTTT.

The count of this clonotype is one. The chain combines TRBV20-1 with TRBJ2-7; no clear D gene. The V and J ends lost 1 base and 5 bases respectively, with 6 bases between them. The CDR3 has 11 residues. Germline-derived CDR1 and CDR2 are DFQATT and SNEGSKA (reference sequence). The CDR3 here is CSARVVDEQYF. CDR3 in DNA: TGCAGTGCTAGAGTCGTGGACGAGCAGTACTTC.

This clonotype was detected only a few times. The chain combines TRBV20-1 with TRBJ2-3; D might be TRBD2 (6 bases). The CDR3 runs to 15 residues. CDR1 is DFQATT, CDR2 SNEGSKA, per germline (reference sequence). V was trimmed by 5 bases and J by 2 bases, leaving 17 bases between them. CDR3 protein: CSAPPGDRDTDTQYF. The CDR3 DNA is TGCAGTGCTCCCCCGGGAGATCGAGACACAGATACGCAGTATTTT.

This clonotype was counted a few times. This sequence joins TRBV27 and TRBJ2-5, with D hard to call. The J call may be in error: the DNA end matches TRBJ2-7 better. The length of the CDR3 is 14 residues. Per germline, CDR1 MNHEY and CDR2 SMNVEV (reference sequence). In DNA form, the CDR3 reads TGTGCCAGCAGTTTTAACAGACCCTTCTACGAGCAGTACTTC. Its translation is CASSFNRPFYEQYF.

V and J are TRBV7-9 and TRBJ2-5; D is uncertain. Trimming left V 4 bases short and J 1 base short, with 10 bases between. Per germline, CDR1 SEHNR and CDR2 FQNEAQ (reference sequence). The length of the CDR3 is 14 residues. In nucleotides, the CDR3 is TGTGCCAGCAGCTACCTTGGTGGCCAAGAGACCCAGTACTTC. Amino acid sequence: CASSYLGGQETQYF.